Shown below are 11 T cell receptor beta chains from a single sample sequenced in a study of identical twins. MiXCR was run by TCRdb on the 5' RACE reads, yielding one entry per CDR3 protein. The data hold roughly 630,000 distinct CDR3 sequences, with 7% to 7.5% observed a single time. The data also belong to a second study, concerning yellow fever vaccine responses in identical twins.

Sequencing was carried out using PBMCs. The receptors stem from a young woman in good health.

Ten or more counts support this clonotype. V and J are TRBV7-9 and TRBJ1-1; weak D call: TRBD1 (6 bases). The CDR3 runs to 14 residues. Per the germline V gene, CDR1 is SEHNR and CDR2 is FQNEAQ (reference sequence). V shed 3 bases and J shed 0 bases, with 8 bases lying between them. CDR3 DNA: TGTGCCAGCAGCTTCGAGGGGGTGAACACTGAAGCTTTCTTT. Encoded protein: CASSFEGVNTEAFF.

Here the CDR3 DNA reads TGCAGTGCTTACTCAGGACAGAATCAGCCCCAGCATTTT. This gives the protein CSAYSGQNQPQHF. The rearrangement links TRBV20-1 to TRBJ1-5; maybe TRBD1 (6 bases). The germline CDR1 and CDR2 sequences are DFQATT and SNEGSKA (reference sequence). Trimming took 5 bases from V and 4 from J, leaving 12 bases between them. This CDR3 is 13 amino acids long.

This clonotype came up a few times. The gene calls are TRBV27 and TRBJ2-1; TRBD2 aligns across 10 bases. The germline V gene encodes CDR1 MNHEY and CDR2 SMNVEV (reference sequence). The CDR3 sequence is 16 residues long. V was clipped by 1 base and J by 9 bases; unmatched bases: 9. Here the CDR3 DNA reads TGTGCCAGCAGTTTATTTAGGCTAGCGGGAGAAGGTGAGCAGTTCTTC. It yields the protein CASSLFRLAGEGEQFF.

The chain is built from TRBV2 and TRBJ2-1; a weak D match, TRBD2 (5 bases). The CDR3 sequence is 16 residues long. Trimming stripped 7 bases from V and 7 bases from J, with 23 bases between. Looked up from germline, CDR1 is SNHLY and CDR2 is FYNNEI. CDR3 sequence reads: CASNPLETTLGNEQFF. CDR3 bases: TGTGCCAGCAATCCCCTCGAGACTACTCTTGGGAATGAGCAGTTCTTC.

The V and J genes are TRBV12-3 or TRBV12-4 and TRBJ2-7; no definite D call. V lost 3 bases and J 2 bases, leaving 17 bases between the germline ends. The CDR3 has 16 amino acids. The CDR3 DNA sequence: TGTGCCAGCAGTTTTGGCTCCGGGCATACTACCTACGAGCAGTACTTC. Amino acids: CASSFGSGHTTYEQYF.

This clonotype has more than one count but fewer than ten. The J gene is TRBJ2-1, the V gene TRBV5-1, with D possibly being TRBD2 (5 bases). From germline, CDR1 is SGHRS and CDR2 YFSETQ. The CDR3 is 15 residues long. V lost 0 bases and J lost 5, with 12 bases in between. The CDR3 protein is CASSLGLIGDNEQFF. In nucleotides, the CDR3 is TGCGCCAGCAGCTTGGGACTAATTGGAGACAATGAGCAGTTCTTC.

This clonotype has ten or more counts. The chain uses TRBV12-3 or TRBV12-4 and TRBJ2-7, with D unclear. Trimming stripped 7 bases from V and 2 bases from J, with 18 bases between. This CDR3 is 15 amino acids long. The CDR3 loop reads CASKVPGGGTYEQYF. The CDR3 DNA is TGTGCCAGCAAAGTCCCCGGTGGCGGAACCTACGAGCAGTACTTC.

CDR3 in amino acids: CATSREGQGLPGANVLTF. CDR3 bases: TGTGCCACCAGCAGAGAGGGACAGGGCCTCCCTGGGGCCAACGTCCTGACTTTC. The V call is TRBV15, the J call TRBJ2-6, with 9 bases matching TRBD1. V gave up 0 bases and J gave up 2 bases; unmatched junction bases: 5. This CDR3 comprises 18 residues. Germline values: CDR1 LNHNV, CDR2 YYDKDF (reference sequence).

The table lists this clonotype with a few counts. V usage is TRBV5-1 and J usage is TRBJ2-5, with a possible D match to TRBD2 (7 bases). This CDR3 spans 16 amino acids. Germline V gene data show CDR1 as SGHRS and CDR2 as YFSETQ. The V gene lost 4 bases and the J gene lost 5 bases, with 21 bases spanning the gap. The CDR3 nucleotides are TGCGCCAGCAGCCCCCAGGGTGGGGGGGCTCGCGAGACCCAGTACTTC. Its protein is CASSPQGGGARETQYF.

This clonotype was seen more than once but under ten times. This sequence joins TRBV6-2 or TRBV6-3 and TRBJ2-5, with D perhaps TRBD2 (6 bases). The CDR3 is 15 residues long. The V end lost 6 bases, the J end lost 2 bases, and 16 bases lay between the germline ends. CDR1 MNHEY and CDR2 SVGEGT come from the germline V gene. CDR3 loop: CASRTRGLVQETQYF. The DNA for the CDR3 is TGTGCCAGCAGGACCCGGGGACTCGTACAAGAGACCCAGTACTTC.

V and J are TRBV7-9 and TRBJ2-6; D remains ambiguous. Between the trimmed V and J ends, which lost 2 bases and 2 bases, there was a span of 7 bases. The CDR3 covers 15 residues. Germline CDR1 SEHNR, CDR2 FQNEAQ (reference sequence). CDR3 coding DNA: TGTGCCAGCAGCTTAATGGGTACTGGGGCCAACGTCCTGACTTTC. It translates to CASSLMGTGANVLTF.